This T cell receptor beta chain was captured in a study of cytomegalovirus exposure and HLA in healthy donors. PCR amplification relied on 60 Vbeta primers (plus 13 Jbeta primers). Sequenced by immunoSEQ multiplex PCR; TCRdb stores in-frame clones only, minus some. The sample contains about 270,000 clones, roughly 85% of which appear only once. Study-wide points: Most TCR sequences showed up rarely, but some public TCRs showed up in many donors.

Note on this clone: What it binds is not known.

This CDR3 region has 12 residues. The germline V and J ends were trimmed by 5 bases and 1 base, with 6 bases remaining between them. Germline V gives CDR1 MNHEY, CDR2 SVGAGI. Sample: PBMCs. This clonotype was obtained from a man aged 35-49 years in good health and CMV-seropositive. The rearrangement joins TRBV6-5 to TRBJ2-7, with D maybe TRBD2 (6 bases). CDR3 in amino acids: CASSRGSYEQYF. DNA for the CDR3: TGTGCCAGCAGTCGGGGGTCCTACGAGCAGTACTTC.